A selection of T cell receptor beta chains follows, all from one sample in a study of shared clonotypes between healthy human individuals. Sequencing used immunoSEQ multiplex PCR; TCRdb keeps in-frame clones, though not all of them. Among more than 2,000,000 clones listed, more than 85% were seen once. Material: naive CD4+ T cells from PBMCs. These TCRs come from a man younger than 35 in good health. Some clones in this sample may be carry-over from other donors' samples. The CDR3 runs from the conserved cysteine through the conserved F or W. The order of the fields is clone size, J gene, V gene, D gene, CDR3 DNA, CDR3 protein. D genes are given only for firm matches. Rows give clone size only sometimes, using once, few, many, or a class for an expanded clone.

clone_size: NA; j_call: TRBJ2-7; v_call: TRBV29-1; d_call: NA; cdr3_nt: TGCAGCGTTGACAGGGGGGCGACGCAGTACTTC; cdr3_aa: CSVDRGATQYF
clone_size: once; j_call: TRBJ2-1; v_call: TRBV4-1; d_call: TRBD2; cdr3_nt: TGCGCCAGCAGCCAAGGTCTTGGTAGCGGGAGCGGCTACAATGAGCAGTTCTTC; cdr3_aa: CASSQGLGSGSGYNEQFF
clone_size: NA; j_call: TRBJ1-1; v_call: TRBV6-1; d_call: NA; cdr3_nt: TGTGCCAGCAGTCTCCGGAGTATGAACACTGAAGCTTTCTTT; cdr3_aa: CASSLRSMNTEAFF
clone_size: NA; j_call: TRBJ2-3; v_call: TRBV5-1; d_call: TRBD2; cdr3_nt: TGCGCCAGCAGCCCGGGACTAGTTCTAACAGATACGCAGTATTTT; cdr3_aa: CASSPGLVLTDTQYF
clone_size: NA; j_call: TRBJ2-1; v_call: TRBV5-1; d_call: TRBD1; cdr3_nt: TGCGCCAGCAGCTCCAGCCCCGGGACAGGCTACAATGAGCAGTTCTTC; cdr3_aa: CASSSSPGTGYNEQFF
clone_size: NA; j_call: TRBJ1-5; v_call: TRBV5-4; d_call: TRBD1; cdr3_nt: TGTGCCAGCAGCCTGACAGGGATGAATCAGCCCCAGCATTTT; cdr3_aa: CASSLTGMNQPQHF
clone_size: NA; j_call: TRBJ1-2; v_call: TRBV5-8; d_call: NA; cdr3_nt: TGTGCCAGCAGGAGAAGAGGGAGCTTAGGCTACACCTTC; cdr3_aa: CASRRRGSLGYTF
clone_size: NA; j_call: TRBJ2-2; v_call: TRBV5-4; d_call: TRBD1; cdr3_nt: TGTGCCAGCAGCTGGGACAGGGTAACCGGGGAGCTGTTTTTT; cdr3_aa: CASSWDRVTGELFF
clone_size: NA; j_call: TRBJ1-4; v_call: TRBV7-4; d_call: TRBD1; cdr3_nt: TGTGCCAGCAGCTTAGTTCCAGGGGGGGATGAAAAACTGTTTTTT; cdr3_aa: CASSLVPGGDEKLFF
clone_size: NA; j_call: TRBJ1-2; v_call: TRBV2; d_call: NA; cdr3_nt: TGTGCCAGCAGCTACCCAACCCCCCGTTCAGAGGTCCCTAACTATGGCTACACCTTC; cdr3_aa: CASSYPTPRSEVPNYGYTF
clone_size: NA; j_call: TRBJ1-4; v_call: TRBV9; d_call: NA; cdr3_nt: TGTGCCAGCAGCGTAGGAGGTGGGCACGCAACTAATGAAAAACTGTTTTTT; cdr3_aa: CASSVGGGHATNEKLFF
clone_size: NA; j_call: TRBJ2-7; v_call: TRBV30; d_call: TRBD2; cdr3_nt: TGTGCCTGGAGTGTAGCAGTCCCTAGCGGGAAAAGGTACGAGCAGTACTTC; cdr3_aa: CAWSVAVPSGKRYEQYF
clone_size: NA; j_call: TRBJ2-1; v_call: TRBV18; d_call: NA; cdr3_nt: TGTGCCAGCTCCCCCAGAGGCGGCCTGGGGAATGAGCAGTTCTTC; cdr3_aa: CASSPRGGLGNEQFF
clone_size: NA; j_call: TRBJ1-5; v_call: TRBV18; d_call: NA; cdr3_nt: TGTGCCAGCTCACCAGGGACGGGAAATTTCAATCAGCCCCAGCATTTT; cdr3_aa: CASSPGTGNFNQPQHF
clone_size: NA; j_call: TRBJ2-5; v_call: TRBV6-5; d_call: TRBD2; cdr3_nt: TGTGCCAGCAGTCCACTAGCGGGAGCAGAGACCCAGTACTTC; cdr3_aa: CASSPLAGAETQYF
clone_size: NA; j_call: TRBJ2-4; v_call: TRBV19; d_call: NA; cdr3_nt: TGTGCCAGTAGCCCCTACGGGAGCTTAGCCAAAAACATTCAGTACTTC; cdr3_aa: CASSPYGSLAKNIQYF
clone_size: NA; j_call: TRBJ2-2; v_call: TRBV2; d_call: TRBD2; cdr3_nt: TGTGCCAGCAGCTCCTGGGCCCCGGGGGTAGCGGGGGGAACGACCGGGGAGCTGTTTTTT; cdr3_aa: CASSSWAPGVAGGTTGELFF
clone_size: NA; j_call: TRBJ2-3; v_call: TRBV2; d_call: NA; cdr3_nt: TGTGCCAGCAGCTTTATTCGATCGGCAGATACGCAGTATTTT; cdr3_aa: CASSFIRSADTQYF
clone_size: once; j_call: TRBJ2-7; v_call: TRBV5-6; d_call: NA; cdr3_nt: TGTGCCAGCAGCTTGGGACAGTCGGCCTACGAGCAGTACTTC; cdr3_aa: CASSLGQSAYEQYF
clone_size: NA; j_call: TRBJ2-1; v_call: TRBV5-1; d_call: TRBD2; cdr3_nt: TGCGCCAGCAGGACCGACCCACGCAGGACTAGGGCCAATGAGCAGTTCTTC; cdr3_aa: CASRTDPRRTRANEQFF
clone_size: NA; j_call: TRBJ2-1; v_call: TRBV11-3; d_call: NA; cdr3_nt: TGTGCCAGCAGCTTAGCTAGTACTGAGCAGTTCTTC; cdr3_aa: CASSLASTEQFF
clone_size: NA; j_call: TRBJ2-3; v_call: TRBV19; d_call: TRBD2; cdr3_nt: TGTGCCAGTAGTATTGAGGGAGGGCCGGCAGATACGCAGTATTTT; cdr3_aa: CASSIEGGPADTQYF
clone_size: NA; j_call: TRBJ2-7; v_call: TRBV4-3; d_call: NA; cdr3_nt: TGCGCCAGCAGCCAAGATTGGAACAGTATAGTAGGCGAGCAGTACTTC; cdr3_aa: CASSQDWNSIVGEQYF
clone_size: NA; j_call: TRBJ2-5; v_call: TRBV25-1; d_call: TRBD2; cdr3_nt: TGTGCCAGCAGTGAATACGGGGGGAAAGAGACCCAGTACTTC; cdr3_aa: CASSEYGGKETQYF
clone_size: NA; j_call: TRBJ2-1; v_call: TRBV6-1; d_call: NA; cdr3_nt: TGTGCCAGCAGTGAAGGGGGGGGCCCCTCCTACAATGAGCAGTTCTTC; cdr3_aa: CASSEGGGPSYNEQFF
clone_size: NA; j_call: TRBJ2-1; v_call: TRBV27; d_call: NA; cdr3_nt: TGTGCCAGCAGTTCATGGGACTCCGAGCAGTTCTTC; cdr3_aa: CASSSWDSEQFF
clone_size: NA; j_call: TRBJ2-1; v_call: TRBV6-5; d_call: NA; cdr3_nt: TGTGCCAGCAGTCGACCCCCCGGGGGCACTCAGTTCTTC; cdr3_aa: CASSRPPGGTQFF
clone_size: NA; j_call: TRBJ1-2; v_call: TRBV28; d_call: NA; cdr3_nt: TGTGCCAGCAGTTCCCATGTAGGCTACACCTTC; cdr3_aa: CASSSHVGYTF
clone_size: NA; j_call: TRBJ1-1; v_call: TRBV6-5; d_call: NA; cdr3_nt: TGTGCCAGCAGTCGTGGGCGCAACACTGAAGCTTTCTTT; cdr3_aa: CASSRGRNTEAFF
clone_size: NA; j_call: TRBJ2-1; v_call: TRBV7-3; d_call: NA; cdr3_nt: TGTGCCAGCAGCTTACGAGGGTTGGCCTACAATGAGCAGTTCTTC; cdr3_aa: CASSLRGLAYNEQFF
clone_size: NA; j_call: TRBJ1-1; v_call: TRBV7-3; d_call: NA; cdr3_nt: TGTGCCAGCAGCTTTGGGGCAGGGACCATGAACACTGAAGCTTTCTTT; cdr3_aa: CASSFGAGTMNTEAFF
clone_size: NA; j_call: TRBJ2-3; v_call: TRBV29-1; d_call: NA; cdr3_nt: TGCAGCGTTGTTCAGGGGTCAGATACGCAGTATTTT; cdr3_aa: CSVVQGSDTQYF